The 21 T cell receptor beta chains given below trace back to one sample, sequenced in a study of PD-L1 blockade in urothelial cancer. The time point here: pretreatment peripheral blood. TCRdb keeps only in-frame clones here, not all; method: immunoSEQ multiplex PCR. This sample has tens of thousands of clones, with around 86% found just once. The sequenced sample was PBMCs, obtained around atezolizumab (anti-PD-L1) treatment. The receptor source for this set is a man aged 60 to 75 with urothelial cancer.

This clone was seen only once. This chain joins TRBV5-1 and TRBJ2-3; D is perhaps TRBD2 (5 bases). V lost 7 bases, J lost 3 bases, and 15 bases lay in between. Germline CDR1 and CDR2: SGHRS and YFSETQ. This CDR3 is built from 14 residues. The CDR3, as DNA: TGCGCCAGCGGTGATGAGGGCGGGACAGATACGCAGTATTTT. As protein: CASGDEGGTDTQYF.

The V and J genes are TRBV27 and TRBJ2-3, with D tentatively TRBD2 (5 bases). This CDR3 is built from 14 residues. From germline, CDR1 is MNHEY and CDR2 SMNVEV (reference sequence). Deletions cut 4 bases from V and 1 base from J, with 9 bases between. CDR3 sequence reads: CASSSARGTDTQYF. CDR3 bases: TGTGCCAGCAGTTCGGCGCGGGGCACAGATACGCAGTATTTT.

J is TRBJ2-1 and V is TRBV6-1, with a tentative D call TRBD1 (8 bases). Between the trimmed V and J ends, which lost 4 bases and 4 bases, there was a span of 14 bases. This CDR3 spans 15 amino acids. In germline, CDR1 is MNHNS, CDR2 SASEGT. The CDR3 nucleotides read TGTGCCAGCAGTGCATTACAGGGGGGGTACAATGAGCAGTTCTTC. Translation: CASSALQGGYNEQFF.

The chain employs TRBV11-3 and TRBJ1-1; tentatively, D is TRBD1 (5 bases). With 7 bases removed from V and 2 bases from J, the gap between germline ends came to 14 bases. Germline CDR1 reads SGHNT; CDR2 reads YENEEA. This CDR3 comprises 14 residues. The CDR3 loop reads CASTLTEVNTEAFF. The CDR3 coding sequence is TGTGCCAGCACCTTGACAGAGGTCAACACTGAAGCTTTCTTT.

J is TRBJ2-1 and V is TRBV13; D might be TRBD1 (6 bases). Germline CDR1 is PRHDT and CDR2 is FYEKMQ (reference sequence). The CDR3 is 15 residues long. Trimming left V 5 bases short and J 1 base short, with 12 bases between. CDR3: CASSTDRSSYNEQFF. The DNA for the CDR3 is TGTGCCAGCAGCACAGACAGGTCGTCCTACAATGAGCAGTTCTTC. Based on the CDR3 plus reference TRBV13 and TRBJ2-1, the full variable domain is AAGVIQSPRHLIKEKRETATLKCYPIPRHDTVYWYQQGPGQDPQFLISFYEKMQSDKGSIPDRFSAQQFSDYHSELNMSSLELGDSALYFCASSTDRSSYNEQFFGPGTRLTVL.

The rearrangement joins TRBV10-2 to TRBJ2-7; the match to TRBD1 covers 10 bases. Per the germline V gene, CDR1 is WSHSY and CDR2 is SAAADI. The CDR3 spans 13 residues. V was pared by 8 bases and J by 5 bases, with 6 bases of the junction left unmatched. CDR3 bases: TGCGCCAGCGATAAAGGACAGGGGGACGAGCAGTACTTC. Protein product: CASDKGQGDEQYF.

This chain connects TRBV11-1 to TRBJ2-3, with 12 bases that match TRBD2. This CDR3 has 18 residues. Germline assignment: CDR1 SGHAT and CDR2 FQDESV (reference sequence). V was clipped by 4 bases and J by 3 bases; unmatched bases: 11. The DNA for the CDR3 is TGTGCCAGCAGCTCTCGCCCTAGCGGGGGGGCCAAGACAGATACGCAGTATTTT. This codes for CASSSRPSGGAKTDTQYF. Based on the CDR3 plus reference TRBV11-1 and TRBJ2-3, the full variable domain is EAEVAQSPRYKITEKSQAVAFWCDPISGHATLYWYRQILGQGPELLVQFQDESVVDDSQLPKDRFSAERLKGVDSTLKIQPAELGDSAMYLCASSSRPSGGAKTDTQYFGPGTRLTVL.

The rearrangement uses TRBV6-1 and TRBJ2-7, with 8 bases that match TRBD1. The CDR3 runs to 14 residues. Germline CDR1 is MNHNS and CDR2 is SASEGT. J was trimmed by 0 bases and V by 6 bases; bases with no gene match: 4. Written as DNA, the CDR3 is TGTGCCAGCAGCTGGACAGGGAACTCCTACGAGCAGTACTTC. It specifies CASSWTGNSYEQYF.

There are a few counts of this clone. The chain carries TRBV19 and TRBJ1-6; no firm D call. The CDR3 covers 14 residues. The germline V and J ends were trimmed by 6 bases and 7 bases, with 13 bases remaining between them. Germline-derived CDR1 and CDR2 are LNHDA and SQIVND (reference sequence). For the CDR3, the DNA is TGTGCCAGTAGGTCGGAGATGTACAATTCACCCCTCCACTTT. Its translation: CASRSEMYNSPLHF.

This chain joins TRBV7-9 and TRBJ2-5, with 11 nucleotides matching TRBD2. This CDR3 spans 15 amino acids. With V trimmed by 2 bases and J by 4 bases, 3 bases remained unmatched. Germline V lookup: CDR1 SEHNR, CDR2 FQNEAQ (reference sequence). The CDR3 sequence: CASSLFTSGGETQYF. CDR3 DNA sequence: TGTGCCAGCAGCTTATTCACTAGCGGGGGAGAGACCCAGTACTTC. The variable domain in full, with the rest retrieved from reference TRBV7-9 and TRBJ2-5, is DTGVSQNPRHKITKRGQNVTFRCDPISEHNRLYWYRQTLGQGPEFLTYFQNEAQLEKSRLLSDRFSAERPKGSFSTLEIQRTEQGDSAMYLCASSLFTSGGETQYFGPGTRLLVL.

This chain links TRBV19 with TRBJ1-6; no clear D gene. The CDR3 extends over 13 amino acids. Germline V gene data show CDR1 as LNHDA and CDR2 as SQIVND (reference sequence). The V and J ends lost 3 bases and 6 bases respectively, with 6 bases between them. The CDR3 nucleotides are TGTGCCAGTAGTATCATCGGTAATTCACCCCTCCACTTT. This encodes CASSIIGNSPLHF.

This clone was seen only a few times. The CDR3 region has the DNA TGTGCCAGCAGCTTCGAGCCTTACGGCTACACCTTC. Protein product: CASSFEPYGYTF. The genes are TRBV7-2 and TRBJ1-2; D remains ambiguous. The CDR3 sequence is 12 residues long. The V end was cut by 3 bases, the J end by 8 bases, with 10 bases between. Germline-derived CDR1 and CDR2 are SGHTA and FQGNSA. Full variable domain (remainder filled in from reference TRBV7-2 and TRBJ1-2): GAGVSQSPSNKVTEKGKDVELRCDPISGHTALYWYRQSLGQGLEFLIYFQGNSAPDKSGLPSDRFSAERTGGSVSTLTIQRTQQEDSAVYLCASSFEPYGYTFGSGTRLTVV.

J is TRBJ1-2 and V is TRBV28, with D perhaps matching TRBD1 (5 bases). Germline lookup yields CDR1 MDHEN and CDR2 SYDVKM. CDR3 size: 13 residues. Deletions cut 6 bases from V and 1 base from J, with 9 bases between. For the CDR3, the DNA is TGTGCCAGCAGCCGACAGAGTAACTATGGCTACACCTTC. It codes for CASSRQSNYGYTF.

This clone was recorded only once. V and J are TRBV5-1 and TRBJ1-6; no firm D call. Between the trimmed V and J ends, which lost 4 bases and 7 bases, there was a span of 18 bases. Germline V lookup: CDR1 SGHRS, CDR2 YFSETQ. CDR3 size: 16 residues. CDR3 region: CASSPGGRDWNSPLHF. The DNA for the CDR3 is TGCGCCAGCAGCCCGGGAGGGAGGGATTGGAATTCACCCCTCCACTTT. The full variable domain, completed using reference TRBV5-1 and TRBJ1-6, is KAGVTQTPRYLIKTRGQQVTLSCSPISGHRSVSWYQQTPGQGLQFLFEYFSETQRNKGNFPGRFSGRQFSNSRSEMNVSTLELGDSALYLCASSPGGRDWNSPLHFGNGTRLTVT.

The V and J genes are TRBV6-5 and TRBJ2-7, with a possible D match to TRBD1 (7 bases). This CDR3 is 13 amino acids long. V lost 6 bases, J lost 2 bases, and 11 bases lay in between. Germline V gene data show CDR1 as MNHEY and CDR2 as SVGAGI. Here the CDR3 reads CASRRDSAYEQYF. In DNA, the CDR3 is TGTGCCAGCAGGCGGGACAGTGCCTACGAGCAGTACTTC.

The chain combines TRBV6-6 with TRBJ2-5; 10 nucleotides match TRBD1. CDR3 length: 14 residues. Germline V CDR1 and CDR2: MNHNY, SVGAGI (reference sequence). After removal of 6 bases from V and 5 bases from J, the junction contained 6 bases not matched to a gene. This CDR3 is CASRRDRGGETQYF. DNA of the CDR3: TGTGCCAGCAGGCGGGACAGGGGTGGCGAGACCCAGTACTTC.

This chain joins TRBV7-2 and TRBJ1-6, with D unresolved. CDR3 length equals 14 residues. Trimming took 1 base from V and 7 from J, leaving 8 bases between them. Germline values: CDR1 SGHTA, CDR2 FQGNSA. As DNA, the CDR3 is TGTGCCAGCAGCTTAGACAGTACCAATTCACCCCTCCACTTT. It codes for CASSLDSTNSPLHF. Filled out from reference TRBV7-2 and TRBJ1-6, the complete variable domain reads GAGVSQSPSNKVTEKGKDVELRCDPISGHTALYWYRQSLGQGLEFLIYFQGNSAPDKSGLPSDRFSAERTGGSVSTLTIQRTQQEDSAVYLCASSLDSTNSPLHFGNGTRLTVT.

The chain has TRBV28 and TRBJ1-2; 10 nucleotides line up with TRBD1. CDR1 and CDR2 from the germline V gene are MDHEN and SYDVKM. Trimming at V came to 6 bases and at J to 2 bases, leaving 6 bases not matched to a gene. The CDR3 loop spans 15 amino acids. The CDR3 nucleotides read TGTGCCAGCAGATTAGGGACAGGGGCCAACTATGGCTACACCTTC. Translation gives CASRLGTGANYGYTF.

This chain joins TRBV7-6 and TRBJ2-2; D is unresolved. V lost 1 base and J 4 bases, leaving 4 bases between the germline ends. The CDR3 runs 13 residues. Per germline, CDR1 SGHVS and CDR2 FNYEAQ. The CDR3 DNA reads TGTGCCAGCAGCTTAGAGAGCACCGGGGAGCTGTTTTTT. Its translation: CASSLESTGELFF.

The chain employs TRBV7-9 and TRBJ1-5, with D perhaps TRBD1 (5 bases). Germline lookup yields CDR1 SEHNR and CDR2 FQNEAQ (reference sequence). V dropped 1 base and J dropped 3 bases, with 22 bases sitting between them. The length of the CDR3 is 19 residues. The CDR3 bases are TGTGCCAGCAGCTTAGGCACTTTTAGGGGTATTTGGGACAATCAGCCCCAGCATTTT. Translation gives CASSLGTFRGIWDNQPQHF. Full variable domain (remainder filled in from reference TRBV7-9 and TRBJ1-5): DTGVSQNPRHKITKRGQNVTFRCDPISEHNRLYWYRQTLGQGPEFLTYFQNEAQLEKSRLLSDRFSAERPKGSFSTLEIQRTEQGDSAMYLCASSLGTFRGIWDNQPQHFGDGTRLSIL.

This chain links TRBV30 with TRBJ2-3; the match to TRBD1 covers 7 bases. With 0 bases clipped from V and 0 bases from J, the junction kept 9 bases outside the gene matches. From germline, CDR1 is GTSNPN and CDR2 SVGIG (reference sequence). The CDR3 is 17 residues long. The CDR3 reads CAWSVRRGQPSTDTQYF. The CDR3 nucleotides read TGTGCCTGGAGTGTACGTCGGGGACAGCCTAGCACAGATACGCAGTATTTT.